The 12 T cell receptor beta chains presented below share a single source sample, sequenced in a study of regulatory T cells in long-lasting Graves disease. Combining iRepertoire HTBI primers with Arm-PCR of CDR3 regions, the authors built TCR beta libraries. TCRdb itself ran the multiplex PCR reads through MiXCR, one entry per CDR3 protein. The sample lists about 470,000 distinct CDR3 sequences; about 16% were seen once. Specified time point: newly diagnosed GD, antithyroid drugs for less than 3 months. TCR sequences were obtained from RNA taken from PBMCs. The same data also went into a second study, on T cells in Graves' hyperthyroidism and ophthalmopathy.

The sequencing used peripheral blood mononuclear cells (PBMCs), collected at new diagnosis, from a patient treated with antithyroid drugs. These receptors all stem from a young woman with Graves disease.

This clonotype was picked up many times. For the CDR3, the DNA is TGTGCCAGCAGCTTAGGAGGGGGTCAGCCCCAGCATTTT. It codes for CASSLGGGQPQHF. The chain carries TRBV11-2 and TRBJ1-5, with D tentatively TRBD1 (6 bases). This CDR3 has 13 residues. Trimming removed 1 base from V and 6 bases from J, with 7 bases in between. Germline V gives CDR1 SGHAT, CDR2 FQNNGV.

Ten or more counts support this clonotype. The chain employs TRBV7-8 and TRBJ2-3; D gene unclear. Germline V gene data show CDR1 as SGHVS and CDR2 as FQNEAQ. V was shortened by 1 base and J by 4 bases, with 15 bases between the two germline ends. The CDR3 totals 16 residues. The CDR3 protein is CASSLVYRSSPDTQYF. CDR3 DNA: TGTGCCAGCAGCTTAGTTTACCGAAGCAGTCCAGATACGCAGTATTTT.

This clonotype occurred many times. This chain uses TRBV20-1 with TRBJ2-3; D gene unclear. The CDR3 covers 12 residues. Germline CDR1 reads DFQATT; CDR2 reads SNEGSKA (reference sequence). Trimming pared 3 bases from V and 0 bases from J, leaving 4 bases between. CDR3 region: CSARASTDTQYF. In nucleotides, the CDR3 is TGCAGTGCTAGGGCTAGCACAGATACGCAGTATTTT.

In the case of this clonotype: A clone one base away is much larger, so this may be a read error. The V call is TRBV2, the J call TRBJ2-2; no definite D call. Germline lookup yields CDR1 SNHLY and CDR2 FYNNEI. The CDR3 extends over 11 amino acids. The ends were cut back, 6 bases at V and 7 bases at J, with 6 bases in the middle. The CDR3 DNA sequence: TGTGCCAGCAGGTCGGTCGGGGAGCTGTTTTTT. Translating it yields CASRSVGELFF.

This clonotype was found many times. J is TRBJ2-1 and V is TRBV3-1; D is undetermined. There are 14 residues in the CDR3. V dropped 0 bases and J dropped 2 bases, with 5 bases sitting between them. Germline loops: CDR1 LGHDT, CDR2 YNNKEL (reference sequence). CDR3 sequence reads: CASSQELTYNEQFF. The CDR3 bases are TGTGCCAGCAGCCAAGAGCTAACCTACAATGAGCAGTTCTTC.

The gene calls are TRBV7-9 and TRBJ2-5; 8 bases map to TRBD1. With V trimmed by 3 bases and J by 5 bases, 11 bases remained unmatched. This CDR3 has 16 residues. Germline CDR1 SEHNR, CDR2 FQNEAQ (reference sequence). The CDR3 loop is CASSFPVGQGAETQYF. CDR3 sequence (DNA): TGTGCCAGCAGCTTCCCTGTGGGCCAGGGGGCCGAGACCCAGTACTTC.

This clonotype was seen repeatedly, ten times or more. This chain connects TRBV5-1 to TRBJ1-1; no clear D gene. V lost 1 base and J lost 1, with 8 bases in between. Germline CDR1 is SGHRS and CDR2 is YFSETQ. The length of the CDR3 is 14 residues. CDR3 sequence reads: CASSLNWGNTEAFF. As DNA, the CDR3 is TGCGCCAGCAGCTTGAACTGGGGGAACACTGAAGCTTTCTTT.

This clonotype came up a few times. The chain has TRBV9 and TRBJ2-1; TRBD2 agrees at 8 bases. The germline CDR1 and CDR2 sequences are SGDLS and YYNGEE. V gave up 2 bases and J gave up 4 bases; unmatched junction bases: 20. The CDR3 totals 20 residues. The CDR3 sequence is CASSVPGSSPAGGGYNEQFF. In nucleotides, the CDR3 is TGTGCCAGCAGCGTGCCAGGGTCAAGTCCGGCGGGAGGAGGATACAATGAGCAGTTCTTC. Complete variable domain (other parts from reference TRBV9 and TRBJ2-1): DSGVTQTPKHLITATGQRVTLRCSPRSGDLSVYWYQQSLDQGLQFLIQYYNGEERAKGNILERFSAQQFPDLHSELNLSSLELGDSALYFCASSVPGSSPAGGGYNEQFFGPGTRLTVL.

The V call is TRBV6-1, the J call TRBJ1-5; D perhaps matches TRBD1 (6 bases). There are 14 residues in the CDR3. Germline CDR1 is MNHNS and CDR2 is SASEGT. V was pared by 6 bases and J by 0 bases, with 9 bases between. The CDR3 DNA follows: TGTGCCAGCAGCAGACAGGCTAGCAATCAGCCCCAGCATTTT. Protein: CASSRQASNQPQHF.

This clonotype was observed at least ten times. The chain is built from TRBV7-3 and TRBJ1-1; D might be TRBD1 (5 bases). CDR3 length equals 14 residues. V was trimmed by 5 bases and J by 0 bases, leaving 10 bases between them. CDR1 is SGHTA and CDR2 is FQGTGA in the germline V gene. The CDR3 is CASSPGLMNTEAFF. CDR3 nucleotide sequence: TGTGCCAGCAGCCCGGGACTGATGAACACTGAAGCTTTCTTT.

The rearrangement links TRBV20-1 to TRBJ2-7; D call uncertain. Germline V gives CDR1 DFQATT, CDR2 SNEGSKA (reference sequence). V was clipped by 4 bases and J by 2 bases, with 21 bases between them. The CDR3 runs 16 residues. As DNA, the CDR3 is TGCAGTGCTATACTCGAGGCTAGTGTAGGGACCTACGAGCAGTACTTC. This codes for CSAILEASVGTYEQYF.

This clonotype was seen repeatedly, ten times or more. The chain recombines TRBV12-5 with TRBJ2-1; possibly TRBD1 or TRBD2 for D (5 bases each). The CDR3 contains 14 residues. The V and J ends lost 1 base and 7 bases respectively, with 11 bases between them. The V gene's germline CDR1 is LGHNT and CDR2 FRNRAP. CDR3 sequence (DNA): TGTGCTAGTGGTTTGGCGGGGCCGCCTAATGAGCAGTTCTTC. It codes for CASGLAGPPNEQFF.